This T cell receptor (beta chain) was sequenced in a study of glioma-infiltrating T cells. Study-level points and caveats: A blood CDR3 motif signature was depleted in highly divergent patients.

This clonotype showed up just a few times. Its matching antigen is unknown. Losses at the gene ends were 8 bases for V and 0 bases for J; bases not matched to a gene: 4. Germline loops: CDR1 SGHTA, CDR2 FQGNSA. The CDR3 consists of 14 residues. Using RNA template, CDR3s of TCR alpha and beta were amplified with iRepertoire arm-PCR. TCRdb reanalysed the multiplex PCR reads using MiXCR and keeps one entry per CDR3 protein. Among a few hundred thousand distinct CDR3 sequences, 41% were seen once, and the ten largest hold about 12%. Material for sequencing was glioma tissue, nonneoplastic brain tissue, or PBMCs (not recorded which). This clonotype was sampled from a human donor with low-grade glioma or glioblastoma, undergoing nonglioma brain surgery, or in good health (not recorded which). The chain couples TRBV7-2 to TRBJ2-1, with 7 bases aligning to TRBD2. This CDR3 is CASPRLASYNEQFF. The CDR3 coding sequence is TGTGCCAGCCCTCGACTAGCCTCCTACAATGAGCAGTTCTTC.